This entry describes one T cell receptor beta chain. Trimming at V came to 8 bases and at J to 7 bases, leaving 14 bases not matched to a gene. The germline V gene encodes CDR1 MNHNS and CDR2 SASEGT. CDR3 length: 14 amino acids. These data come from a study of graft-versus-host responses after intestinal transplantation. The repertoire was sequenced with immunoSEQ multiplex PCR; TCRdb's copy has only in-frame clones and lacks some. This sample has 15,000 to 20,000 clones, with around 83% found just once. To release intraepithelial and lamina propria lymphocytes, the graft tissue was processed. The sample in question was ileum tissue, obtained 580 to 600 days after intestinal transplantation. The chain couples TRBV6-1 to TRBJ2-7, with TRBD2 matching 7 bases. The clonotype comes from a human patient who received an intestinal transplant, so some T cells may come from the graft donor. CDR3 sequence: CASVRRGSQWEQYF. DNA for the CDR3: TGTGCCAGCGTACGGCGGGGGTCCCAGTGGGAGCAGTACTTC.